This T cell receptor (beta chain) was sequenced in a study of shared clonotypes between healthy human individuals. V was trimmed by 2 bases and J by 4 bases, leaving 8 bases between them. CDR1 is MNHEY and CDR2 is SMNVEV in the germline V gene (reference sequence). The CDR3 contains 13 residues. In the naive CD8 group, cells lacked CD45RO and were positively selected for CCR7, so terminally differentiated effector memory CD45RA+ cells were left out. TCRdb's table, derived via immunoSEQ multiplex PCR, lists solely in-frame clones and lacks some. The data contain approximately 740,000 clones, more than 85% of them seen just once; the ten biggest clones take up about 24%.

Sequenced material: naive CD8+ T cells sorted from blood. This clonotype originated in a man under 40 in good health. V is TRBV27 and J is TRBJ1-1; weak D call: TRBD1 (6 bases). CDR3 amino acids: CASSLHRATEAFF. The CDR3 DNA reads as TGTGCCAGCAGTTTACACAGGGCCACTGAAGCTTTCTTT.